The 19 T cell receptor beta chains below were found in one sample sequenced in a study of T cells in Graves' hyperthyroidism and ophthalmopathy. The CDR3 regions of TCR beta were amplified from RNA transcripts. First-round RT-PCR targeting the TCR CDR3 was performed with the HTBI primer set. One entry per CDR3 protein, called by TCRdb with MiXCR from the multiplex PCR reads. The sample has about 50,000 distinct CDR3 sequences; about 52% are singletons. What was sequenced was peripheral blood or thyroid tissue (not recorded which). The receptors derive from a woman aged 45 to 65 with Graves' hyperthyroidism.

Concerning this clonotype itself: The final CDR3 position lacks the conserved phenylalanine or tryptophan, pointing to a likely read error. The limits of the CDR3 on the DNA are not certain, so only TCRdb's listed CDR3 is given. This chain uses TRBV24-1 with TRBJ2-2; the listed D gene, TRBD2, was not tested against the DNA. Germline CDR1 is KGHDR and CDR2 is SFDVKD. Termini included, the CDR3 measures 21 amino acids. The CDR3 here is CATSDPPRIADSGRATGELSG.

As for this clonotype: A read error may produce the germline difference seen at one junction end. The genes are TRBV20-1 and TRBJ1-6; TRBD1 aligns across 7 bases. CDR1 and CDR2 (germline): DFQATT, SNEGSKA (reference sequence). The CDR3 contains 12 residues. The DNA for the CDR3 is TGCTGTGCTAGAACAGGGGATTCACCCCTCCACTTT. This translates into CCARTGDSPLHF.

J is TRBJ2-7 and V is TRBV7-6; D call uncertain. V lost 5 bases to trimming and J lost 4 bases, with 15 bases between them. Germline V gene lookup returns CDR1 SGHVS and CDR2 FNYEAQ. The CDR3 consists of 14 residues. The CDR3: CASSSLGPNYEQYF. DNA for the CDR3: TGTGCCAGCAGCAGCTTAGGCCCTAATTACGAGCAGTACTTC.

As to this clonotype: A much bigger clone sits one base away, suggesting this may be a read error. This chain connects TRBV7-2 to TRBJ1-2; 8 bases line up with TRBD1. The length of the CDR3 is 16 residues. Trimming removed 6 bases from V and 8 bases from J; junction bases left unmatched: 17. The germline gives CDR1 SGHTA, CDR2 FQGNSA. The CDR3 nucleotides are TGTGCCAGCAGTTCGCTCTTGACAGGGGAGTCCGGAGGCTACACCTTC. This sequence encodes CASSSLLTGESGGYTF.

This sequence joins TRBV15 and TRBJ1-4; no clear D. The CDR3 consists of 14 residues. Deletions cut 0 bases from V and 8 bases from J, with 10 bases between. Per germline, CDR1 LNHNV and CDR2 YYDKDF (reference sequence). CDR3 sequence reads: CATSRDRGNEKLFF. CDR3 sequence (DNA): TGTGCCACCAGCAGAGATCGGGGTAACGAAAAACTGTTTTTT.

The gene calls are TRBV7-9 and TRBJ2-7, with 9 positions matching TRBD2. This CDR3 region has 15 residues. With V trimmed by 6 bases and J by 5 bases, 11 bases remained unmatched. The germline V gene encodes CDR1 SEHNR and CDR2 FQNEAQ (reference sequence). The CDR3 DNA is TGTGCCAGCAGTGAAAGTGGTCTAGCGGGACACGAGCAGTACTTC. Protein sequence: CASSESGLAGHEQYF.

V is TRBV7-4 and J is TRBJ2-5; 15 nucleotides agree with TRBD2. Near its end, the DNA agrees better with TRBJ2-7, so the J call may be wrong. The CDR3 contains 17 residues. Per the germline V gene, CDR1 is SGHVT and CDR2 is SQSDAQ. The CDR3 reads CASSLYPGLAGGGEQYF. The CDR3 DNA is TGTGCCAGCAGCCTATACCCGGGACTAGCGGGAGGTGGCGAGCAGTACTTC.

The table lists this clonotype with many counts. The genes are TRBV7-2 and TRBJ2-3, with unresolved D. Germline lookup yields CDR1 SGHTA and CDR2 FQGNSA. Trimming removed 5 bases from V and 7 bases from J, with 13 bases in between. CDR3 length: 13 amino acids. The CDR3 spells CASSPSPPNTQYF. The CDR3 coding sequence is TGTGCCAGCAGCCCTTCCCCACCGAATACGCAGTATTTT.

At least ten counts were recorded for this clonotype. The V and J genes are TRBV24-1 and TRBJ1-1; the D is unclear. Germline assignment: CDR1 KGHDR and CDR2 SFDVKD. The V gene lost 9 bases and the J gene lost 4 bases, with 11 bases spanning the gap. The CDR3 contains 12 residues. In nucleotides, the CDR3 is TGTGCCACCCAGTCCGCGACCACTGAAGCTTTCTTT. Its translation: CATQSATTEAFF.

This clonotype appeared once. This chain uses TRBV9 with TRBJ2-7, with 7 bases matching TRBD1. This CDR3 spans 19 amino acids. CDR1 and CDR2 (germline): SGDLS, YYNGEE. The trim removed 0 bases at V and 1 base at J, leaving 16 bases unmatched. The CDR3 spells CASSVASSARGSGSYEQYF. CDR3 in DNA: TGTGCCAGCAGCGTAGCCTCCTCGGCCAGGGGGAGTGGTTCCTACGAGCAGTACTTC.

This clonotype was counted at least ten times. The chain couples TRBV20-1 to TRBJ2-7; 11 bases are shared with TRBD2. CDR1 is DFQATT and CDR2 is SNEGSKA in the germline V gene (reference sequence). Trimming at V came to 3 bases and at J to 2 bases, leaving 6 bases not matched to a gene. CDR3 length: 15 amino acids. CDR3 DNA: TGCAGTGCTAGCAGCGGGACTAGCGGAGCCTACGAGCAGTACTTC. This translates into CSASSGTSGAYEQYF.

This clonotype was detected ten times or more. V and J are TRBV4-1 and TRBJ1-2, with D possibly matching TRBD1 (6 bases). The CDR3 sequence is 17 residues long. V was trimmed by 3 bases and J by 0 bases, leaving 17 bases between them. CDR1 and CDR2 (germline): MGHRA, YSYEKL. The CDR3 nucleotides are TGCGCCAGCAGCCACTTGGGCTGGGGGCGATCTAACTATGGCTACACCTTC. It codes for CASSHLGWGRSNYGYTF.

CDR3 sequence: CSARGDSRGDEQYF. CDR3 in DNA: TGCAGTGCTAGAGGGGACAGCCGAGGGGACGAGCAGTACTTC. The chain has TRBV20-1 and TRBJ2-7; TRBD1 aligns across 7 bases. The CDR3 has 14 amino acids. V dropped 1 base and J dropped 5; count of bases not matched to a gene: 8. Germline loops: CDR1 DFQATT, CDR2 SNEGSKA (reference sequence).

The sample holds many counts of this clonotype. The gene calls are TRBV20-1 and TRBJ2-7; 15 bases line up with TRBD2. Trimming took 6 bases from V and 1 from J; bases not matched to a gene: 1. Germline V CDR1 and CDR2: DFQATT, SNEGSKA (reference sequence). This CDR3 region has 14 residues. CDR3 sequence reads: CSAGTSGRSYEQYF. Here the CDR3 DNA reads TGCAGTGCGGGGACTAGCGGGAGGTCCTACGAGCAGTACTTC.

The V gene is TRBV5-1, the J gene TRBJ1-2; no reliable D call. Germline CDR1 and CDR2: SGHRS and YFSETQ. The CDR3 length is 12 residues. Trimming pared 2 bases from V and 4 bases from J, leaving 6 bases between. In DNA, the CDR3 is TGCGCCAGCAGCTTCGAGGGCTATGGCTACACCTTC. Protein: CASSFEGYGYTF. Filled out from reference TRBV5-1 and TRBJ1-2, the complete variable domain reads KAGVTQTPRYLIKTRGQQVTLSCSPISGHRSVSWYQQTPGQGLQFLFEYFSETQRNKGNFPGRFSGRQFSNSRSEMNVSTLELGDSALYLCASSFEGYGYTFGSGTRLTVV.

The chain combines TRBV29-1 with TRBJ2-7; D may be TRBD2 (6 bases). The CDR3 is 13 residues long. The germline V gene encodes CDR1 SQVTM and CDR2 ANQGSEA. The ends were cut back, 6 bases at V and 4 bases at J, with 16 bases in the middle. CDR3 sequence reads: CSVGTGAGYEQYF. CDR3 sequence (DNA): TGCAGCGTGGGGACGGGAGCAGGGTACGAGCAGTACTTC.

At least ten counts were recorded for this clonotype. This chain uses TRBV18 with TRBJ1-2; perhaps TRBD1 as D (5 bases). Trimming took 2 bases from V and 3 from J, leaving 10 bases between them. The germline CDR1 and CDR2 sequences are KGHSH and LQKENI. CDR3 length equals 14 residues. This CDR3 reads CASSPGQGDYGYTF. CDR3 in DNA: TGTGCCAGCTCACCAGGGCAGGGCGACTATGGCTACACCTTC.

This clonotype was observed many times. The chain has TRBV6-5 and TRBJ2-7; TRBD1 matches 8 bases. The germline gives CDR1 MNHEY, CDR2 SVGAGI. J lost 3 bases, V lost 2 bases, and 12 bases had no gene match. This CDR3 region has 17 residues. CDR3 in amino acids: CASSYTSPGTGHYEQYF. DNA for the CDR3: TGTGCCAGCAGTTACACCAGTCCCGGGACAGGACACTACGAGCAGTACTTC.

On this clonotype: Because the CDR3's place on the DNA is in doubt, the DNA is left out and the CDR3 is given as listed by TCRdb. The V and J genes are TRBV2 and TRBJ2-2; the D call of TRBD2 is as the table states it, not checked on the DNA. Germline values: CDR1 SNHLY, CDR2 FYNNEI. The CDR3 is 18 residues long, counting both termini. The CDR3 protein is CASSEGGGSEQYFERSCW.